Below, 20 T cell receptor beta chains from the same sample are listed, as sequenced in a study of molecular identifiers for immune sequencing clone quantification. MiXCR, applied by TCRdb to the PCR reads, yields one record per CDR3 protein. The sample carries approximately 680,000 distinct CDR3 sequences, 25% recorded once. The sequenced sample consisted of naive CD8+ T cells from blood, with Jurkat cell RNA spiked in. Documented subset: FACS-sorted CD8+CD4-CCR7+CD45RA+ naive T cells. These receptors were obtained from a human donor in good health. Some libraries in this study had Jurkat cell RNA spiked in.

In this sample, this clonotype turned up many times. The chain carries TRBV24-1 and TRBJ2-1, with a tentative D call TRBD1 (7 bases). Germline V gene lookup returns CDR1 KGHDR and CDR2 SFDVKD. The CDR3 consists of 17 residues. V lost 2 bases, J lost 8 bases, and 21 bases lay in between. In nucleotides, the CDR3 is TGTGCCACCAGTGATTCGGCGGAGGGGGCTCCTTTGGATGAGCAGTTCTTC. This sequence encodes CATSDSAEGAPLDEQFF.

This clonotype was found a few times. A much larger clone lies one base from this, so it may be a read error. The chain joins TRBV4-1 to TRBJ2-7; unclear D gene. Per germline, CDR1 MGHRA and CDR2 YSYEKL. This CDR3 has 12 residues. Deletions cut 2 bases from V and 5 bases from J, with 7 bases between. For the CDR3, the DNA is TGCGCCAGCAGCCAACCAGTGAACGAGCAGTACTTC. It specifies CASSQPVNEQYF.

The genes are TRBV20-1 and TRBJ2-7; no definite D call. The length of the CDR3 is 13 residues. Germline V gene sequence: CDR1 DFQATT, CDR2 SNEGSKA (reference sequence). Trimming left V 7 bases short and J 1 base short, with 14 bases between. CDR3 nucleotide sequence: TGCAGTGTCCAAGCCCACGAATCCTACGAGCAGTACTTC. Protein: CSVQAHESYEQYF.

Regarding this clonotype: The junction shows a germline mismatch at one end, possibly a read error. The V and J genes are TRBV12-3 or TRBV12-4 and TRBJ2-1; 13 bases are shared with TRBD2. This CDR3 has 16 amino acids. This CDR3 is CASSDGLAGVVDEQIF. The CDR3 nucleotides are TGTGCCAGCAGCGATGGACTAGCGGGAGTAGTCGATGAGCAGATCTTC.

The table lists this clonotype with many counts. This chain uses TRBV2 with TRBJ2-3; D may be TRBD2 (6 bases). The CDR3 totals 13 residues. V lost 8 bases and J lost 6, with 15 bases in between. From germline, CDR1 is SNHLY and CDR2 FYNNEI. The CDR3 region is CASSPGEFDTQYF. As DNA, the CDR3 is TGTGCCAGCTCGCCGGGGGAATTTGATACGCAGTATTTT.

The chain couples TRBV11-2 to TRBJ1-4, with D hard to call. Germline CDR1 is SGHAT and CDR2 is FQNNGV. Trimming removed 1 base from V and 8 bases from J, with 17 bases in between. This CDR3 contains 16 residues. Here the CDR3 DNA reads TGTGCCAGCAGCTTAGGATTCGCGGGGAGAGGGGAAAAACTGTTTTTT. As protein: CASSLGFAGRGEKLFF. The whole variable domain, remainder taken from reference TRBV11-2 and TRBJ1-4, is EAGVAQSPRYKIIEKRQSVAFWCNPISGHATLYWYQQILGQGPKLLIQFQNNGVVDDSQLPKDRFSAERLKGVDSTLKIQPAKLEDSAVYLCASSLGFAGRGEKLFFGSGTQLSVL.

A note on this clonotype: A much larger clone differs by one base, so this may be a read error. This chain links TRBV5-1 with TRBJ2-5; the D gene is possibly TRBD1 (6 bases). This CDR3 region has 14 residues. Germline V CDR1 and CDR2: SGHRS, YFSETQ. The CDR3 DNA reads TGCGCCAGCAGCTTAAGCGGACAGTCGAAAGTATCGTTCTTC. Translated, it gives CASSLSGQSKVSFF. Based on the CDR3 plus reference TRBV5-1 and TRBJ2-5, the full variable domain is KAGVTQTPRYLIKTRGQQVTLSCSPISGHRSVSWYQQTPGQGLQFLFEYFSETQRNKGNFPGRFSGRQFSNSRSEMNVSTLELGDSALYLCASSLSGQSKVSFFGPGTRLLVL.

V is TRBV3-1 and J is TRBJ1-1; D uncertain. Trimming pared 2 bases from V and 0 bases from J, leaving 10 bases between. Germline CDR1 is LGHDT and CDR2 is YNNKEL (reference sequence). CDR3 size: 15 residues. The CDR3 here is CASSQITELNTEAFF. The DNA of the CDR3 is TGTGCCAGCAGCCAAATAACAGAACTGAACACTGAAGCTTTCTTT.

This clonotype was seen repeatedly, ten times or more. The chain couples TRBV28 to TRBJ2-7; D is perhaps TRBD2 (6 bases). Trimming removed 3 bases at V and 2 bases at J, with 14 bases between. The CDR3 covers 15 residues. Germline lookup yields CDR1 MDHEN and CDR2 SYDVKM. CDR3 sequence (DNA): TGTGCCAGCAGTTTTCGGGGGTTGCGGACCTACGAGCAGTACTTC. Amino acids: CASSFRGLRTYEQYF.

The table lists this clonotype with a few counts. A clone one base away is much larger, so this may be a read error. V and J are TRBV4-3 and TRBJ2-3; the D is unclear. This CDR3 spans 17 amino acids. V was trimmed by 1 base and J by 4 bases, leaving 18 bases between them. Germline CDR1 is LGHNA and CDR2 is YSLEER. The CDR3 spells CASSQARSPGLADTQYF. CDR3 nucleotides: TGCGCCAGCAGCCAAGCTCGTAGCCCGGGCTTGGCAGATACGCAGTATTTT.

This clonotype was counted many times. The chain carries TRBV9 and TRBJ2-2; D is ambiguous. The germline V and J ends were trimmed by 4 bases and 6 bases, with 7 bases remaining between them. Germline V gene data show CDR1 as SGDLS and CDR2 as YYNGEE. The CDR3 is made up of 12 amino acids. The CDR3 loop reads CASSPWSGELFF. CDR3 in DNA: TGTGCCAGCAGCCCCTGGTCCGGGGAGCTGTTTTTT.

This clonotype was detected a few times. The chain links TRBV24-1 to TRBJ2-2; D may be TRBD2 (6 bases). This CDR3 spans 15 amino acids. From germline, CDR1 is KGHDR and CDR2 SFDVKD. The V gene lost 0 bases and the J gene lost 6 bases, with 10 bases spanning the gap. In nucleotides, the CDR3 is TGTGCCACCAGTGATTTGCGGGGGTCCGCCGGGGAGCTGTTTTTT. This codes for CATSDLRGSAGELFF.

This clonotype has only a few counts. The V gene is TRBV30, the J gene TRBJ2-7; TRBD2 agrees at 8 bases. V trimming: 2 bases; J trimming: 5 bases; junction bases outside the gene matches: 8. The CDR3 extends over 14 amino acids. Germline V gene sequence: CDR1 GTSNPN, CDR2 SVGIG (reference sequence). The CDR3 region is CAWSYRGTRHEQYF. CDR3 DNA sequence: TGTGCCTGGAGTTATAGAGGGACTAGGCACGAGCAGTACTTC.

The rearrangement joins TRBV7-2 to TRBJ2-7, with D tentatively TRBD2 (5 bases). The CDR3 contains 15 residues. Germline V gives CDR1 SGHTA, CDR2 FQGNSA. The ends were cut back, 3 bases at V and 0 bases at J, with 12 bases in the middle. CDR3 sequence reads: CASSFAAASSYEQYF. CDR3 in DNA: TGTGCCAGCAGCTTTGCAGCGGCGAGCTCCTACGAGCAGTACTTC.

As regards this clonotype: Compared with germline, one end of the junction differs, possibly owing to a read error. V is TRBV7-9 and J is TRBJ2-1; TRBD2 agrees at 12 bases. Per the germline V gene, CDR1 is SEHNR and CDR2 is FQNEAQ (reference sequence). This CDR3 is built from 18 residues. As DNA, the CDR3 is TGTGCCTGCAGCTTTGGACTAGCGGGAAACGTTAACTACAATGAGCAGTTCTTC. It translates to CACSFGLAGNVNYNEQFF. The complete variable domain, with remaining parts taken from reference TRBV7-9 and TRBJ2-1, reads DTGVSQNPRHKITKRGQNVTFRCDPISEHNRLYWYRQTLGQGPEFLTYFQNEAQLEKSRLLSDRFSAERPKGSFSTLEIQRTEQGDSAMYLCACSFGLAGNVNYNEQFFGPGTRLTVL.

The V and J genes are TRBV19 and TRBJ1-2; possibly TRBD1 for D (6 bases). V dropped 6 bases and J dropped 8 bases, with 19 bases sitting between them. This CDR3 has 14 residues. From germline, CDR1 is LNHDA and CDR2 SQIVND (reference sequence). The DNA for the CDR3 is TGTGCCAGTAGGACCGGGGGGGCTGCGGAAGGCTACACCTTC. It specifies CASRTGGAAEGYTF.

This clonotype showed up many times. The genes are TRBV6-1 and TRBJ2-7, with D maybe TRBD1 (6 bases). V was pared by 0 bases and J by 0 bases, with 9 bases between. Germline CDR1 is MNHNS and CDR2 is SASEGT. There are 15 residues in the CDR3. In nucleotides, the CDR3 is TGTGCCAGCAGTGAAGCGCAGGGGTACTCCTACGAGCAGTACTTC. It translates to CASSEAQGYSYEQYF.

This sequence joins TRBV4-3 and TRBJ1-1; 8 nucleotides agree with TRBD1. The CDR3 length is 16 residues. The V gene's germline CDR1 is LGHNA and CDR2 YSLEER. J was trimmed by 5 bases and V by 1 base; bases with no gene match: 9. The CDR3 reads CASSQGGQGFSTEAFF. The CDR3 DNA sequence: TGCGCCAGCAGCCAAGGTGGACAGGGATTTTCGACTGAAGCTTTCTTT.

This clonotype was counted only a few times. The rearrangement joins TRBV14 to TRBJ2-7, with 8 nucleotides matching TRBD1. Germline V lookup: CDR1 SGHDN, CDR2 FVKESK. This CDR3 has 14 residues. With 5 bases clipped from V and 3 bases from J, the junction kept 6 bases outside the gene matches. CDR3 bases: TGTGCCAGCAGCGACAGGGGTCGTCACTACGAGCAGTACTTC. This codes for CASSDRGRHYEQYF.

J is TRBJ1-4 and V is TRBV6-5; the match to TRBD1 covers 8 bases. The CDR3 totals 14 residues. Germline CDR1 and CDR2: MNHEY and SVGAGI. V lost 7 bases, J lost 8 bases, and 9 bases stayed unmatched. CDR3 DNA: TGTGCCAGCAACCCGACAGGGGCCCTAGAAAAACTGTTTTTT. This sequence encodes CASNPTGALEKLFF.